A selection of T cell receptor beta chains follows, all from one sample in a study of blood T cell repertoires in COVID-19. Profiling relied on immunoSEQ multiplex PCR, and the TCRdb table lists in-frame clones only, not all of them. The data show some 300,000 clones, over 75% seen once. Sequencing input: PBMCs or T cells enriched from blood (not recorded which). The receptors stem from a young woman who had recovered from COVID-19. Both conserved end residues are part of each CDR3. The D gene is left open where the match is weak. Rows may omit the clone size; those that give it use once, few, many or a size class.

clone_size j_call v_call cdr3_length d_call cdr3_nt cdr3_aa
. TRBJ2-5 TRBV2 16 TRBD2 TGTGCCAGCACGGGACTAGCGGGGGGTAACCAAGAGACCCAGTACTTC CASTGLAGGNQETQYF
. TRBJ1-2 TRBV5-4 17 TRBD1 TGTGCCAGCAGCTCGCCCGGGGGACAGGGGGCGCCGGGGGGCTACACCTTC CASSSPGGQGAPGGYTF
. TRBJ2-7 TRBV5-6 14 TRBD2 TGTGCCAGCAGCTCCCAGACTAGCGGCTACGAGCAGTACTTC CASSSQTSGYEQYF
few TRBJ2-7 TRBV25-1 14 TRBD2 TGTGCCAATAAAAGCGGGGGGGCCTCCTACGAGCAGTACTTC CANKSGGASYEQYF
. TRBJ1-1 TRBV11-3 14 TRBD1 TGTGCCAGCAGCTCACGGCAGGGGGACACTGAAGCTTTCTTT CASSSRQGDTEAFF
. TRBJ2-1 TRBV13 21 TRBD1 TGTGCCAGCAGCTTAGTAGCCCCCGGGACAGGGGGCTCTAGCTCCTACAATGAGCAGTTCTTC CASSLVAPGTGGSSSYNEQFF
. TRBJ2-1 TRBV6-5 16 . TGTGCCAGCAGTTACCTCAGGGGCCGCCCCCCCAATGAGCAGTTCTTC CASSYLRGRPPNEQFF
. TRBJ2-2 TRBV15 14 TRBD1 TGTGCCACCAGCCGAAGGACAGGGGCCGGGGAGCTGTTTTTT CATSRRTGAGELFF
. TRBJ2-1 TRBV3-1/TRBV3-2 14 TRBD2 TGTGCCAGCAGCCAAGAACTAGCGGCCAATGAGCAGTTCTTC CASSQELAANEQFF
. TRBJ1-4 TRBV28 14 . TGTGCCAGCAGTTTCCCTAGTGTTAATGAAAAACTGTTTTTT CASSFPSVNEKLFF
. TRBJ1-4 TRBV5-5 16 . TGTGCCAGCAGCTGGACAGACCTTGCAACTAATGAAAAACTGTTTTTT CASSWTDLATNEKLFF
once TRBJ2-7 TRBV7-8 21 TRBD2 TGTGCCAGCAGCCTGAGGGGGGGGCGCGGACTAGCGGGAGGCCGCTCCTACGAGCAGTACTTC CASSLRGGRGLAGGRSYEQYF
. TRBJ2-5 TRBV5-1 14 . TGCGCCAGCAGCTTATTAACTTTCCAAGAGACCCAGTACTTC CASSLLTFQETQYF
. TRBJ2-3 TRBV24-1 14 . TGTGCCACCAGTGAACACGGGGAAGCAGATACGCAGTATTTT CATSEHGEADTQYF
. TRBJ2-5 TRBV18 15 . TGTGCCAGCTCACCAAGGACGGGGGAGCAAGAGACCCAGTACTTC CASSPRTGEQETQYF
. TRBJ1-5 TRBV20-1 11 . TGCAGTGCTAGATACGGTCAGCCCCAGCATTTT CSARYGQPQHF
. TRBJ1-1 TRBV6-1 14 TRBD1 TGTGCCAGCAGTGAAACACACAGGGGGGGCGAAGCTTTCTTT CASSETHRGGEAFF
. TRBJ1-5 TRBV6-2/TRBV6-3 14 . TGTGCCAGCAGTTACCGGACAGTGGATCAGCCCCAGCATTTT CASSYRTVDQPQHF
. TRBJ1-4 TRBV5-1 17 TRBD1 TGCGCCAGCAGCTTGGGACAGGGACTTTCAACTAATGAAAAACTGTTTTTT CASSLGQGLSTNEKLFF
. TRBJ2-1 TRBV5-6 14 . TGTGCCAGCAAGCTATATTCCTCCTACAATGAGCAGTTCTTC CASKLYSSYNEQFF
. TRBJ1-5 TRBV6-1 18 . TGTGCCAGCAGTGAAGTAGTAGACAGGAGATTTAGCAATCAGCCCCAGCATTTT CASSEVVDRRFSNQPQHF
. TRBJ2-5 TRBV9 13 TRBD1 TGTGCCAGCAGCCCCAGGGGGCCGGAGACCCAGTACTTC CASSPRGPETQYF